The 19 T cell receptor beta chains in this list originate from one sample, sequenced in a study of cytomegalovirus exposure and HLA in healthy donors. The primer mix had 60 Vbeta and 13 Jbeta primers. The protocol was immunoSEQ multiplex PCR, while the TCRdb copy is restricted to in-frame clones and leaves out a portion. The table records about 92,000 clones, about 84% of them present only once. The sample was PBMCs. These receptors originate from a girl aged 2-10 years in good health and CMV-seropositive.

The rearrangement uses TRBV30 and TRBJ2-6, with TRBD2 as a possible D gene (5 bases). The V and J ends lost 2 bases and 4 bases respectively, with 15 bases between them. Germline loops: CDR1 GTSNPN, CDR2 SVGIG (reference sequence). The CDR3 loop spans 16 amino acids. The CDR3, as DNA: TGTGCCTGGAGTCCTCCTCCGGGGTCCGGGGCCAACGTCCTGACTTTC. Its protein product is CAWSPPPGSGANVLTF.

The chain combines TRBV9 with TRBJ2-5; D not certain. The CDR3 extends over 13 amino acids. From germline, CDR1 is SGDLS and CDR2 YYNGEE. The V end was cut by 0 bases, the J end by 2 bases, with 5 bases between. The CDR3 bases are TGTGCCAGCAGCGTAGGGCCACAAGAGACCCAGTACTTC. Translated: CASSVGPQETQYF.

This rearrangement joins TRBV28 to TRBJ2-5, with D tentatively TRBD1 (5 bases). V lost 6 bases, J lost 0 bases, and 17 bases lay in between. Germline V gene data show CDR1 as MDHEN and CDR2 as SYDVKM. The CDR3 spans 16 residues. The CDR3 loop is CASRPATASYQETQYF. In nucleotides, the CDR3 is TGTGCCAGCAGGCCTGCGACAGCTTCGTACCAAGAGACCCAGTACTTC.

The chain links TRBV2 to TRBJ2-2; 9 positions agree with TRBD1. V was pared by 6 bases and J by 6 bases, with 11 bases of the junction left unmatched. The CDR3 contains 16 residues. Germline loops: CDR1 SNHLY, CDR2 FYNNEI. The CDR3 reads CASREPGTGFSGELFF. The CDR3 DNA follows: TGTGCCAGCAGAGAGCCCGGGACAGGGTTTTCCGGGGAGCTGTTTTTT.

This chain joins TRBV29-1 and TRBJ1-1; 7 bases match TRBD1. Germline V CDR1 and CDR2: SQVTM, ANQGSEA. The CDR3 totals 14 residues. Germline trimming cut 6 bases from V and 0 bases from J; bases unmatched to any gene: 7. CDR3 nucleotide sequence: TGCAGCGTCCGGAGGGGGCCCATGAACACTGAAGCTTTCTTT. This encodes CSVRRGPMNTEAFF.

This clone was observed once. The genes are TRBV21-1 and TRBJ1-2. TRBV21-1 is recorded as a pseudogene. This CDR3 has 14 residues. The CDR3 is CASSRETAVYGYTF. The CDR3 bases are TGTGCCAGCAGCAGGGAGACGGCGGTCTATGGCTACACCTTC.

This rearrangement joins TRBV27 to TRBJ2-1; TRBD1 matches 7 bases. The CDR3 extends over 14 amino acids. Unmatched junction bases numbered 7, after V lost 2 bases and J lost 9 bases. Per the germline V gene, CDR1 is MNHEY and CDR2 is SMNVEV (reference sequence). CDR3 amino acids: CASSLEFEGAEQFF. In nucleotides, the CDR3 is TGTGCCAGCAGTTTAGAATTCGAGGGGGCTGAGCAGTTCTTC.

This chain uses TRBV5-5 with TRBJ2-7; TRBD1 aligns across 7 bases. This CDR3 has 14 amino acids. Unmatched junction bases numbered 4, after V lost 2 bases and J lost 2 bases. CDR1 is SGHKS and CDR2 is YYEKEE in the germline V gene (reference sequence). The CDR3 region is CASSFTGQTYEQYF. The CDR3 nucleotides are TGTGCCAGCAGCTTTACGGGACAGACCTACGAGCAGTACTTC.

The chain joins TRBV7-8 to TRBJ1-1, with unresolved D. Trimming cost V 1 base and J 4 bases, with 10 bases left between them. Germline CDR1 reads SGHVS; CDR2 reads FQNEAQ. The CDR3 is made up of 14 amino acids. CDR3 residues: CASSLEFMSTEAFF. The DNA for the CDR3 is TGTGCCAGCAGCTTAGAGTTCATGAGCACTGAAGCTTTCTTT. Full variable domain (outside the CDR3, taken from reference TRBV7-8 and TRBJ1-1): GAGVSQSPRYKVAKRGQDVALRCDPISGHVSLFWYQQALGQGPEFLTYFQNEAQLDKSGLPSDRFFAERPEGSVSTLKIQRTQQEDSAVYLCASSLEFMSTEAFFGQGTRLTVV.

The V gene is TRBV10-3, the J gene TRBJ2-7; weak D call: TRBD1 (5 bases). V was pared by 3 bases and J by 1 base, with 22 bases between. CDR3 length: 18 residues. Per the germline V gene, CDR1 is ENHRY and CDR2 is SYGVKD. The CDR3 coding sequence is TGTGCCATCAGTGACCTCACTTCAGGGAAAGGTTCGTCCTACGAGCAGTACTTC. It yields the protein CAISDLTSGKGSSYEQYF.

The V and J genes are TRBV19 and TRBJ1-5; D perhaps matches TRBD1 (5 bases). V lost 1 base, J lost 0 bases, and 10 bases lay in between. This CDR3 has 16 residues. Germline V gene data show CDR1 as LNHDA and CDR2 as SQIVND (reference sequence). CDR3 sequence: CASSIGTPFSNQPQHF. In nucleotides, the CDR3 is TGTGCCAGTAGTATAGGGACACCTTTTAGCAATCAGCCCCAGCATTTT. Together with reference TRBV19 and TRBJ1-5, the CDR3 gives the full variable domain: DGGITQSPKYLFRKEGQNVTLSCEQNLNHDAMYWYRQDPGQGLRLIYYSQIVNDFQKGDIAEGYSVSREKKESFPLTVTSAQKNPTAFYLCASSIGTPFSNQPQHFGDGTRLSIL.

V gene TRBV10-2 combines with J gene TRBJ1-5; no reliable D call. V was cut by 8 bases and J by 3 bases, with 14 bases left in between. Germline-derived CDR1 and CDR2 are WSHSY and SAAADI. The length of the CDR3 is 14 residues. The CDR3 loop reads CASQGAGFNQPQHF. CDR3 sequence (DNA): TGCGCCAGCCAAGGTGCCGGGTTCAATCAGCCCCAGCATTTT.

In this sample, this clone turned up once. The genes are TRBV5-1 and TRBJ2-7; 8 bases agree with TRBD1. Germline V CDR1 and CDR2: SGHRS, YFSETQ. The length of the CDR3 is 14 residues. V lost 4 bases, J lost 1 base, and 4 bases stayed unmatched. CDR3 sequence (DNA): TGCGCCAGCAGCCCTGACAGGGGATCCTACGAGCAGTACTTC. This codes for CASSPDRGSYEQYF.

This sequence joins TRBV7-9 and TRBJ1-1, with TRBD1 as a possible D gene (6 bases). CDR3 length: 13 amino acids. V shed 6 bases and J shed 1 base, with 9 bases lying between them. CDR1 is SEHNR and CDR2 is FQNEAQ in the germline V gene (reference sequence). The CDR3 nucleotides read TGTGCCAGCAGTGTGACAGGGAACACTGAAGCTTTCTTT. Residues: CASSVTGNTEAFF. The whole variable domain, filled in from reference TRBV7-9 and TRBJ1-1, reads DTGVSQNPRHKITKRGQNVTFRCDPISEHNRLYWYRQTLGQGPEFLTYFQNEAQLEKSRLLSDRFSAERPKGSFSTLEIQRTEQGDSAMYLCASSVTGNTEAFFGQGTRLTVV.

The V gene is TRBV6-1, the J gene TRBJ2-7, with 9 positions matching TRBD1. J lost 4 bases, V lost 4 bases, and 5 bases had no gene match. The CDR3 has 14 residues. Germline loops: CDR1 MNHNS, CDR2 SASEGT. The chain's CDR3 is CASSVDRGRYEQYF. The CDR3 DNA sequence: TGTGCCAGCAGTGTCGACAGGGGGAGATACGAGCAGTACTTC.

The chain joins TRBV6-5 to TRBJ1-2; D possibly corresponds to TRBD1 (6 bases). Germline V lookup: CDR1 MNHEY, CDR2 SVGAGI. V was pared by 7 bases and J by 7 bases, with 22 bases between. There are 15 residues in the CDR3. CDR3 coding DNA: TGTGCCAGCACCTACAACAGGGAATTGAATACTGGCTACACCTTC. Translated: CASTYNRELNTGYTF.

The V and J genes are TRBV6-5 and TRBJ2-7; D gene ambiguous. CDR1 and CDR2 (germline): MNHEY, SVGAGI. The V and J ends lost 0 bases and 4 bases respectively, with 10 bases between them. This CDR3 has 14 amino acids. CDR3 in DNA: TGTGCCAGCAGTTACTCAACGGGTCCTTACGAGCAGTACTTC. Translated, it gives CASSYSTGPYEQYF.

This chain links TRBV28 with TRBJ1-5; no clear D. The CDR3 runs 14 residues. The germline V gene has CDR1 MDHEN and CDR2 SYDVKM. The ends were cut back, 3 bases at V and 4 bases at J, with 10 bases in the middle. CDR3 protein: CASSLRQKNQPQHF. CDR3 DNA: TGTGCCAGCAGTTTGCGGCAGAAAAATCAGCCCCAGCATTTT.

This chain joins TRBV5-1 and TRBJ2-5; TRBD2 might be the D (5 bases). The CDR3 sequence is 14 residues long. The V gene's germline CDR1 is SGHRS and CDR2 YFSETQ. Trimming pared 4 bases from V and 5 bases from J, leaving 15 bases between. CDR3 residues: CASSPGREGETQYF. For the CDR3, the DNA is TGCGCCAGCAGCCCCGGACGGGAAGGGGAGACCCAGTACTTC. Variable domain in full (rest from reference TRBV5-1 and TRBJ2-5): KAGVTQTPRYLIKTRGQQVTLSCSPISGHRSVSWYQQTPGQGLQFLFEYFSETQRNKGNFPGRFSGRQFSNSRSEMNVSTLELGDSALYLCASSPGREGETQYFGPGTRLLVL.